This entry lists 3 T cell receptor beta chains sequenced from one sample in a study of blood T cell repertoires in COVID-19. The data were produced by immunoSEQ multiplex PCR, yet TCRdb's version contains in-frame clones alone and is incomplete. The repertoire has about 120,000 clones, over 65% of them found once; the top ten carry around 4%. The sample comprised peripheral blood. These receptors were obtained from a man in his sixties with acute or convalescent COVID-19.

The rearrangement joins TRBV11-2 to TRBJ1-1; 7 positions agree with TRBD1. Trimming took 2 bases from V and 3 from J; bases not matched to a gene: 12. This CDR3 contains 17 residues. The germline V gene encodes CDR1 SGHAT and CDR2 FQNNGV. DNA of the CDR3: TGTGCCAGCAGCTTATTGACAGGGCCCCGGGGGTACACTGAAGCTTTCTTT. This sequence encodes CASSLLTGPRGYTEAFF.

This clone is a singleton in its sample. This chain connects TRBV1 to TRBJ2-7; the listed D gene, TRBD1, was not tested against the DNA. TRBV1 represents a pseudogene. The CDR3 spans 16 residues. This chain's CDR3 is CTSSPGTGGTRYEQYF. The CDR3 nucleotides are TGCACCAGCAGCCCTGGGACAGGGGGTACGAGGTACGAGCAGTACTTC.

The rearrangement links TRBV20-1 to TRBJ1-6; no clear D. Between the trimmed V and J ends, which lost 7 bases and 10 bases, there was a span of 11 bases. Germline V gives CDR1 DFQATT, CDR2 SNEGSKA (reference sequence). This CDR3 region has 11 residues. CDR3 in DNA: TGCAGTGATCCGCCCGGGTCACCCCTCCACTTT. Amino acid sequence: CSDPPGSPLHF.